This TCR beta chain was found in a study of PD-L1 blockade in urothelial cancer. Background on the study: From 2014, patients received atezolizumab, given as 1,200 mg intravenously every 3 weeks. Blood was tested 3 weeks (second dose) and 6 weeks into treatment.

CDR1 is SGDLS, CDR2 YYNGEE, per germline. V was shortened by 4 bases and J by 0 bases, with 13 bases between the two germline ends. CDR3 size: 15 residues. This clone came up once. This table comes from immunoSEQ multiplex PCR, and its TCRdb copy is limited to in-frame clones, with some not included. Of about 56,000 clones listed, 65% to 90% are singletons. As for time point: pretreatment peripheral blood. This TCR came from a man in his 70s with urothelial cancer. This specimen was PBMCs, taken around atezolizumab (anti-PD-L1) treatment. J is TRBJ1-2 and V is TRBV9; no clear D gene. The CDR3, as DNA: TGTGCCAGCAGCCCGTCGGGGTACGCTAACTATGGCTACACCTTC. The encoded protein is CASSPSGYANYGYTF. The full variable domain, in which reference TRBV9 and TRBJ1-2 provide the parts outside the CDR3, is DSGVTQTPKHLITATGQRVTLRCSPRSGDLSVYWYQQSLDQGLQFLIQYYNGEERAKGNILERFSAQQFPDLHSELNLSSLELGDSALYFCASSPSGYANYGYTFGSGTRLTVV.